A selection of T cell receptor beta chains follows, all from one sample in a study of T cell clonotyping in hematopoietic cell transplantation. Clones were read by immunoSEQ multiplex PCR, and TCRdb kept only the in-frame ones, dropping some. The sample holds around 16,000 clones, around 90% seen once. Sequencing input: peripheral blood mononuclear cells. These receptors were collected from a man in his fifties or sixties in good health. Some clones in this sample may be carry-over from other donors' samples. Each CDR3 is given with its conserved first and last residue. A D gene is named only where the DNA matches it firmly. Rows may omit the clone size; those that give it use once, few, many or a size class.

CASSIGLPNQPQHF	TGTGCCAGCAGTATAGGACTTCCCAATCAGCCCCAGCATTTT	TRBV6-5	-	-	TRBJ1-5
CSVELRENYEQYF	TGCAGCGTTGAACTCCGGGAGAACTACGAGCAGTACTTC	TRBV29-1	-	-	TRBJ2-7
CASSLGRGGFSYNEQFF	TGCGCCAGCAGCTTAGGGCGGGGGGGCTTCTCCTACAATGAGCAGTTCTTC	TRBV5-1	TRBD2	-	TRBJ2-1
CASSPTTGVGGYTF	TGTGCCAGTAGTCCAACGACAGGGGTAGGTGGCTACACCTTC	TRBV19	TRBD1	-	TRBJ1-2
CASSHRDRGVHQPQHF	TGTGCCAGCAGTCACCGGGACAGGGGAGTTCATCAGCCCCAGCATTTT	TRBV28	TRBD1	few	TRBJ1-5
CASSDPPSGQPQHF	TGTGCCAGCAGTGACCCGCCCTCAGGCCAGCCCCAGCATTTT	TRBV6-1	-	-	TRBJ1-5
CASSGTGTSVEQYF	TGCGCCAGCAGCGGTACGGGGACTAGCGTCGAGCAGTACTTC	TRBV5-1	TRBD2	-	TRBJ2-7
CASSVTVVQDSPLHF	TGTGCCAGTAGTGTGACAGTGGTACAAGATTCACCCCTCCACTTT	TRBV19	-	-	TRBJ1-6
CASSLRGGRRSMNTEAFF	TGTGCCAGCAGCTTACGTGGCGGACGTCGGAGCATGAACACTGAAGCTTTCTTT	TRBV7-4	-	-	TRBJ1-1
CASSGGTGENGYTF	TGCGCCAGCAGCGGCGGGACAGGGGAAAATGGCTACACCTTC	TRBV5-1	TRBD1	-	TRBJ1-2
CASSYFGELFF	TGTGCCAGCAGTTACTTTGGGGAGCTGTTTTTT	TRBV6-6	-	-	TRBJ2-2
CASKASEYGKLFF	TGTGCCAGCAAGGCCTCCGAGTATGGAAAACTGTTTTTT	TRBV6-6	-	-	TRBJ1-4
CAISLLAGGRDTQYF	TGTGCCATCAGCCTACTAGCGGGGGGGCGAGATACGCAGTATTTT	TRBV10-3	TRBD2	-	TRBJ2-3
CASSFGGVGNQPQHF	TGTGCCAGCAGTTTCGGCGGGGTTGGCAATCAGCCCCAGCATTTT	TRBV28	-	once	TRBJ1-5
CASSEKGLTGTGELFF	TGTGCCAGCAGTGAGAAGGGACTGACGGGCACCGGGGAGCTGTTTTTT	TRBV2	-	-	TRBJ2-2
CAWSVGGHVQYF	TGTGCCTGGAGTGTAGGGGGGCACGTGCAGTACTTC	TRBV30	-	-	TRBJ2-7
CASRSLSDNSYNSPLHF	TGCGCCAGCCGCAGCTTGTCGGACAACTCCTATAATTCACCCCTCCACTTT	TRBV5-1	-	once	TRBJ1-6
CASSKTGGSYEQYF	TGCGCCAGCAGCAAAACAGGGGGGAGCTACGAGCAGTACTTC	TRBV5-1	TRBD1	medium-sized	TRBJ2-7
CASSALYGYTF	TGTGCCAGCAGTGCTCTTTATGGCTACACCTTC	TRBV25-1	-	-	TRBJ1-2
CASSHGLAGEGETQYF	TGCGCCAGCAGCCACGGACTAGCGGGGGAAGGAGAGACCCAGTACTTC	TRBV5-1	TRBD2	-	TRBJ2-5
CASSLAPGHTYEQYF	TGTGCCAGCAGCTTAGCTCCGGGACACACCTACGAGCAGTACTTC	TRBV7-2	-	-	TRBJ2-7
CASSLWTKRDTQYF	TGTGCCAGCAGCTTGTGGACTAAAAGGGATACGCAGTATTTT	TRBV7-2	-	-	TRBJ2-3
CASLLGGGGNTIYF	TGTGCCAGCCTTTTGGGGGGCGGTGGAAACACCATATATTTT	TRBV6-1	-	-	TRBJ1-3
CASSLAAGQVAWNEQFF	TGTGCCAGCAGCTTAGCGGCGGGACAGGTCGCTTGGAATGAGCAGTTCTTC	TRBV7-6	TRBD1	once	TRBJ2-1
CASSIRGGNQPQHF	TGTGCCAGTAGTATCAGAGGAGGCAATCAGCCCCAGCATTTT	TRBV19	-	-	TRBJ1-5
CAWTSEWGARGYTF	TGTGCCTGGACTTCCGAATGGGGGGCGCGGGGCTACACCTTC	TRBV30	-	-	TRBJ1-2
CASSERDLEQYF	TGTGCCAGCAGTGAGAGGGATTTGGAGCAGTACTTC	TRBV6-1	-	-	TRBJ2-7
CATSRQGPSPLHF	TGTGCCACCAGCCGACAGGGACCTTCACCCCTCCACTTT	TRBV15	TRBD1	-	TRBJ1-6
CAWSIGIRNNSPLHF	TGTGCCTGGAGTATAGGGATTAGGAATAATTCACCCCTCCACTTT	TRBV30	-	-	TRBJ1-6
CASSQGRMNTEAFF	TGTGCCAGCAGCCAGGGACGGATGAACACTGAAGCTTTCTTT	TRBV7-9	-	-	TRBJ1-1